The 13 T cell receptor beta chains reported below all come from one sample, sequenced in a study of control samples from healthy donors and cancer patients. TCRdb keeps only in-frame clones here, not all; method: immunoSEQ multiplex PCR. The sample shows tens of thousands of clones, 89% of them seen only once. Sequenced material: PBMCs. The receptors originated from a man aged 60 to 75 with colorectal cancer.

This CDR3 is CASSQAPWGLLNTEAFF. CDR3 nucleotides: TGCGCCAGCAGCCAAGCCCCCTGGGGGCTTTTGAACACTGAAGCTTTCTTT. This sequence joins TRBV4-1 and TRBJ1-1; D is perhaps TRBD1 (6 bases). V was shortened by 1 base and J by 0 bases, with 15 bases between the two germline ends. The CDR3 spans 17 residues. CDR1 is MGHRA and CDR2 is YSYEKL in the germline V gene.

J is TRBJ2-3 and V is TRBV2, with 11 positions matching TRBD2. CDR3 length: 17 residues. J lost 0 bases, V lost 5 bases, and 7 bases had no gene match. Germline CDR1 reads SNHLY; CDR2 reads FYNNEI. In nucleotides, the CDR3 is TGTGCCAGCAGTAAACTGGCTAGCGGGGGGAGCACAGATACGCAGTATTTT. Amino acids: CASSKLASGGSTDTQYF.

The genes are TRBV6-6 and TRBJ2-7; D gene uncertain. The CDR3 totals 16 residues. Trimming removed 7 bases at V and 5 bases at J, with 24 bases between. Per germline, CDR1 MNHNY and CDR2 SVGAGI (reference sequence). The CDR3 coding sequence is TGTGCCAGCAACCGAGGCCTCCAGGCCGGCCTCCACGAGCAGTACTTC. Protein product: CASNRGLQAGLHEQYF.

The V call is TRBV5-1, the J call TRBJ2-3; a weak D match, TRBD1 (5 bases). The germline V and J ends were trimmed by 5 bases and 12 bases, with 16 bases remaining between them. CDR3 size: 12 residues. Germline V gene data show CDR1 as SGHRS and CDR2 as YFSETQ. For the CDR3, the DNA is TGCGCCAGCAGGGACGACAGTGGATCCCAGTATTTT. As protein: CASRDDSGSQYF.

This sequence joins TRBV28 and TRBJ2-2, with D perhaps TRBD2 (7 bases). V lost 2 bases and J 4 bases, leaving 11 bases between the germline ends. Germline V CDR1 and CDR2: MDHEN, SYDVKM. This CDR3 contains 15 residues. The CDR3 DNA is TGTGCCAGCAGTTTAGGGGGGGCCCGCACCGGGGAGCTGTTTTTT. Translating it yields CASSLGGARTGELFF.

The rearrangement links TRBV28 to TRBJ2-3; TRBD1 agrees at 10 bases. CDR3 length: 13 amino acids. The ends lost 8 bases at V and 4 bases at J; junction bases unmatched: 3. Germline V gene data show CDR1 as MDHEN and CDR2 as SYDVKM. CDR3 in DNA: TGTGCCAGCCGGACAGGGGGACCAGATACGCAGTATTTT. It translates to CASRTGGPDTQYF.

The rearrangement links TRBV6-5 to TRBJ1-4; D is possibly TRBD1 (5 bases). This CDR3 spans 15 amino acids. Trimming pared 2 bases from V and 6 bases from J, leaving 13 bases between. Germline lookup yields CDR1 MNHEY and CDR2 SVGAGI. This CDR3 is CASSYQDRSYEKLFF. DNA of the CDR3: TGTGCCAGCAGTTACCAAGACAGATCTTATGAAAAACTGTTTTTT.

V usage is TRBV5-5 and J usage is TRBJ2-3; 8 bases are shared with TRBD1. The V gene's germline CDR1 is SGHKS and CDR2 YYEKEE (reference sequence). J was trimmed by 6 bases and V by 4 bases; bases with no gene match: 7. The CDR3 covers 14 residues. CDR3 protein: CASSLDRGGDTQYF. The DNA for the CDR3 is TGTGCCAGCAGCCTAGACAGGGGTGGTGATACGCAGTATTTT.

The chain links TRBV2 to TRBJ2-1; D perhaps matches TRBD1 (5 bases). V was pared by 7 bases and J by 16 bases, with 17 bases between. The CDR3 runs to 11 residues. Germline V gives CDR1 SNHLY, CDR2 FYNNEI. CDR3: CASNVAGRKFF. The CDR3 DNA reads TGTGCCAGCAATGTCGCAGGGCGGAAATTCTTC.

V is TRBV4-1 and J is TRBJ2-1; 16 nucleotides align to TRBD2. The length of the CDR3 is 18 residues. Germline CDR1 is MGHRA and CDR2 is YSYEKL. Losses at the gene ends were 6 bases for V and 0 bases for J; bases not matched to a gene: 5. CDR3 loop: CASSRGLAGGSSYNEQFF. CDR3 DNA sequence: TGCGCCAGCAGTCGGGGACTAGCGGGGGGGAGCTCCTACAATGAGCAGTTCTTC.

The J gene is TRBJ2-7, the V gene TRBV5-6, with D perhaps matching TRBD2 (5 bases). Germline CDR1 reads SGHDT; CDR2 reads YYEEEE. The CDR3 extends over 12 amino acids. V dropped 4 bases and J dropped 6 bases, with 11 bases sitting between them. The CDR3 nucleotides read TGTGCCAGCAGCCGCGGGCGCCTCGAGCAGTACTTC. It yields the protein CASSRGRLEQYF.

V usage is TRBV5-4 and J usage is TRBJ2-1, with a tentative D call TRBD1 (6 bases). The CDR3 contains 15 residues. Germline lookup yields CDR1 SGHNT and CDR2 YYREEE (reference sequence). The V end was cut by 0 bases, the J end by 7 bases, with 14 bases between. The CDR3 loop is CASSLDRVVGNEQFF. The CDR3 region has the DNA TGTGCCAGCAGCTTGGACAGGGTTGTGGGGAATGAGCAGTTCTTC.

The gene calls are TRBV7-3 and TRBJ1-3; unclear D gene. CDR1 SGHTA and CDR2 FQGTGA come from the germline V gene. V lost 1 base to trimming and J lost 0 bases, with 4 bases between them. The CDR3 extends over 14 amino acids. CDR3 nucleotide sequence: TGTGCCAGCAGCTTAATGGGCTCTGGAAACACCATATATTTT. As protein: CASSLMGSGNTIYF.